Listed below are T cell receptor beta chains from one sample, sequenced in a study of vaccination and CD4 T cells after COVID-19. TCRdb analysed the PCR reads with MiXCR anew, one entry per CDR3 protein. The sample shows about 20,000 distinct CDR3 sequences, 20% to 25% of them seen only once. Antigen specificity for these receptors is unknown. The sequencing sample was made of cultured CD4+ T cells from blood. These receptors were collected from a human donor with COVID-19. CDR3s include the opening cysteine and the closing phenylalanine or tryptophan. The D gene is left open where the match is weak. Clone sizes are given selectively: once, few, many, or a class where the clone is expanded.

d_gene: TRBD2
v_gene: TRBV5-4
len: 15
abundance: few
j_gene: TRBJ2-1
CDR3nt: TGTGCCAGCAGCCCGGGGGGGAGCTCCTACAATGAGCAGTTCTTC
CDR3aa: CASSPGGSSYNEQFF

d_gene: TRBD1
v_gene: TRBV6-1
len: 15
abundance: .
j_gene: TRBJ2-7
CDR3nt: TGTGCCAGCAATGGAGGACAGGGGCCCGCCTACGAGCAGTACTTC
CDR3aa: CASNGGQGPAYEQYF

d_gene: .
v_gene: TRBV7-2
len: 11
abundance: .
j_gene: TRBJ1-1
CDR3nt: TGTGCCAGCAGCCACGGGACTGAAGCTTTCTTT
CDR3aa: CASSHGTEAFF

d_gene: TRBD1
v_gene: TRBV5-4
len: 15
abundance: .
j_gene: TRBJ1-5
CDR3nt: TGTGCCAGCAGCCCCGGACAGGGCGGCAATCAGCCCCAGCATTTT
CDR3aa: CASSPGQGGNQPQHF

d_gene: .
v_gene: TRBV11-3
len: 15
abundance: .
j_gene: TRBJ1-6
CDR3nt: TGTGCCAGCAGCTATACAGGGTCCTATAATTTACCCCTCCACTTT
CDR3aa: CASSYTGSYNLPLHF

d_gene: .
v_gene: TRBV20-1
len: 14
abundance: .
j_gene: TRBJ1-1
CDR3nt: TGCAGTGCTATTGGGTCCGCACTGAACACTGAAGCTTTCTTT
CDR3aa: CSAIGSALNTEAFF

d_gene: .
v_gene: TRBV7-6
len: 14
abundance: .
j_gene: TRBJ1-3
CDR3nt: TGTGCCAGCAGCTCCGGGCCGGTGGGAAACACCATATATTTT
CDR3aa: CASSSGPVGNTIYF

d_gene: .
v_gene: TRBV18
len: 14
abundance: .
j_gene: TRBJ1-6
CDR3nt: TGTGCCAGCTCACCGGATCAGGGAAATTCACCCCTCCACTTT
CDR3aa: CASSPDQGNSPLHF

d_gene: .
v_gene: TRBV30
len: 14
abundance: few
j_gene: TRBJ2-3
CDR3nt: TGTGCCTGGACTTTGGGGGTCAAGACAGATACGCAGTATTTT
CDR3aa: CAWTLGVKTDTQYF

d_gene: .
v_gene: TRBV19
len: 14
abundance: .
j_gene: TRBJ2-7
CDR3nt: TGTGCCAGTAGTTCACTGGGCCAATCCTACGCGCAGTACTTC
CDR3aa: CASSSLGQSYAQYF

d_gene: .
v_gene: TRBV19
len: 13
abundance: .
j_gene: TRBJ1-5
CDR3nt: TGTGCCAGTAGTCCTACTAGCAATCAGCCCCAGCATTTT
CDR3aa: CASSPTSNQPQHF

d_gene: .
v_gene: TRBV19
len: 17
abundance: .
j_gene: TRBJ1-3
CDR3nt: TGTGCCAGTAGCTCATCGGGAAGGTTTGGCTCTGGAAACACCATATATTTT
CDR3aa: CASSSSGRFGSGNTIYF

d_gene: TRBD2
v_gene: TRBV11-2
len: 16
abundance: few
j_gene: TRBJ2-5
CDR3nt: TGTGCCAGCAGCATCACTAGCGGGGGGGGCCAAGAGACCCAGTACTTC
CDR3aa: CASSITSGGGQETQYF

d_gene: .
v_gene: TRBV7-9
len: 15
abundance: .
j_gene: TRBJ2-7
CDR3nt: TGTGCCAGCAGCTTAGTAGAGGCAGGATCCTACGAGCAGTACTTC
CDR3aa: CASSLVEAGSYEQYF

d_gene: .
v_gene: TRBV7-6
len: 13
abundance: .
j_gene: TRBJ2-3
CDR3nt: TGTGCCAGCAGCTTGGTCCCGCGGGATACGCAGTATTTT
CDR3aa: CASSLVPRDTQYF

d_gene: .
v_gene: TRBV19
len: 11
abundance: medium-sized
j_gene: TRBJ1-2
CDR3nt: TGTGCCAGTAGTATGGGGTATGGCTACACCTTC
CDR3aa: CASSMGYGYTF

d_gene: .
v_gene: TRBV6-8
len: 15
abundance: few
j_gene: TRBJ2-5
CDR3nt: TGTGCCAGCAGCCGAGACAGGGAGGGACAAGAGACCCAGTACTTC
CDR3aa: CASSRDREGQETQYF

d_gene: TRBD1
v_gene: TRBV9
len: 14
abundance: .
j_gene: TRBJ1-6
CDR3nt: TGTGCCAGCAGGTCGGGACAGGGGAATTCACCCCTCCACTTT
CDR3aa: CASRSGQGNSPLHF

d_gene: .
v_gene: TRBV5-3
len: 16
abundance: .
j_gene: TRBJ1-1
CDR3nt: TGTGCCAGAAGCTTGTTGGGAGGTACCATGAACACTGAAGCTTTCTTT
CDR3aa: CARSLLGGTMNTEAFF

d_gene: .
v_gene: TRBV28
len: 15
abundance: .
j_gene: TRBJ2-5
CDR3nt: TGTGCCAGCAGTTTACGGTACAGGCGGGGAGAGACCCAGCACTTC
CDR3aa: CASSLRYRRGETQHF

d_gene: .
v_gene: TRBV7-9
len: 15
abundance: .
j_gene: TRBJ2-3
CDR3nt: TGTGCCAGCAGCCTTTCTAGGGGGGGGACAGATACGCAGTATTTT
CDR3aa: CASSLSRGGTDTQYF

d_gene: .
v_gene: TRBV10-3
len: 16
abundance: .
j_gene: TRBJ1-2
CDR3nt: TGTGCCACCGGGGATGAGGAGCGGACACGTTTTGAGGGCTACACCTTC
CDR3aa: CATGDEERTRFEGYTF

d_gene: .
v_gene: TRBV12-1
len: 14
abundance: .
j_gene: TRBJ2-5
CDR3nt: TGTGCCAGCAGCTTTCAGATACAGCAAGAGACCCAGTACTTC
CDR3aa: CASSFQIQQETQYF

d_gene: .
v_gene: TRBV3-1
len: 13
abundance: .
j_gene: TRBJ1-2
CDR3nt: TGTGCCAGCAGCCAAGATCGGGGGGACGGCTACACCTTC
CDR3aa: CASSQDRGDGYTF

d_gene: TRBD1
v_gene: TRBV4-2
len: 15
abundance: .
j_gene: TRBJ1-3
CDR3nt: TGTGCCAGCAGCCAAGATCGGACAGGGGAGAACACCATATATTTT
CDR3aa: CASSQDRTGENTIYF

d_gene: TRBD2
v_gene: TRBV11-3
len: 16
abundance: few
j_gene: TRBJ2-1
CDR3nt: TGTGCCAGCAGCGGCAGACTAGCGGGGGATCACAATGAGCAGTTCTTC
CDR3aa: CASSGRLAGDHNEQFF

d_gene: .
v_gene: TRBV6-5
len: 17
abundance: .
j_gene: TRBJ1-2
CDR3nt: TGTGCCAGCAGTTACTCCACAACGGGACACCCTAACTATGGCTACACCTTC
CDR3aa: CASSYSTTGHPNYGYTF

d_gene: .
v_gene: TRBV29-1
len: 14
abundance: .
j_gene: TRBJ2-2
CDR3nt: TGCAGCGTGGGGGCCAGGGGAAACACCGGGGAGCTGTTTTTT
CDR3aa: CSVGARGNTGELFF

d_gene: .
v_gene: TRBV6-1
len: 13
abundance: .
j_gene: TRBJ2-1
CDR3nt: TGTGCCAGCAGCCGAGACTATTACAATGAGCAGTTCTTC
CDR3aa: CASSRDYYNEQFF

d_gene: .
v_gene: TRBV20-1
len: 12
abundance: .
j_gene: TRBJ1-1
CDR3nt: TGCAGTGCCAAACAGGGGAACACTGAAGCTTTCTTT
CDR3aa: CSAKQGNTEAFF

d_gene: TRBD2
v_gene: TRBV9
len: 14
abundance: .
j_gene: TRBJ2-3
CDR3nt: TGTGCCAGCAGCGCAGCGGGGGCCTCTCATACGCAGTATTTT
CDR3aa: CASSAAGASHTQYF

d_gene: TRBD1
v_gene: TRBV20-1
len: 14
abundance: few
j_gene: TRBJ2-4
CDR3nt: TGCAGTGCTACAGGGACAGGGGGCAAAAACATTCAGTACTTC
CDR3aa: CSATGTGGKNIQYF

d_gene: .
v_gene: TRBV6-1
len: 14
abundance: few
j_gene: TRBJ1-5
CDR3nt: TGTGCCAGCAGACAGGGATACAAAAATCAGCCCCAGCATTTT
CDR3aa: CASRQGYKNQPQHF

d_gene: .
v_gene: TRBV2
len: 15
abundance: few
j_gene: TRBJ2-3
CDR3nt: TGTGCCAGCAGCCTAGGGGGCGCGGGGACAGATACGCAGTATTTT
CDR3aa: CASSLGGAGTDTQYF

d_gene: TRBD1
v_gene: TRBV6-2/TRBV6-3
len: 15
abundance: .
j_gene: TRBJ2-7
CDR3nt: TGTGCCAGCAGTTTCCGGGGACAGTTCATCTACGAGCAGTACTTC
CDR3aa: CASSFRGQFIYEQYF